The T cell receptor (beta chain) described here comes from a study of blood T cell repertoires in COVID-19. Study background: The United States, Italy and Spain were the sources of the acute and convalescent COVID-19 samples. T cells, B-cell-depleted T cells, or PBMCs supplied cDNA or gDNA.

Looked up from germline, CDR1 is MNHEY and CDR2 is SVGAGI. Trimming cost V 0 bases and J 2 bases, with 9 bases left between them. The length of the CDR3 is 15 residues. Some clones are missing from TCRdb's copy, which holds only in-frame ones; the method was immunoSEQ multiplex PCR. This sample has under 300,000 clones, with more than 70% found just once. The V and J genes are TRBV6-5 and TRBJ2-3; a weak D match, TRBD2 (5 bases). The receptor was derived from a middle-aged woman who had recovered from COVID-19. Sequenced: peripheral blood. CDR3 in amino acids: CASSYSRAPTDTQYF. The CDR3 coding sequence is TGTGCCAGCAGTTACTCGCGGGCCCCCACAGATACGCAGTATTTT.